This TCR beta chain is drawn from a study of blood T cell repertoires in COVID-19. Across the study: Material from acute and convalescent COVID-19 was sourced from the United States, Italy and Spain. T cells, B-cell-depleted T cells, or PBMCs provided the cDNA or gDNA that served as material.

In germline, CDR1 is MNHEY, CDR2 SVGAGI. The V gene end was trimmed by 0 bases and the J gene end by 1 base; junction bases not matched to a gene: 2. The CDR3 is 15 amino acids. Using immunoSEQ multiplex PCR, the repertoire was profiled, and TCRdb retains in-frame clones only, with some absent. The sample holds roughly 200,000 clones, approximately 90% seen once. The chain combines TRBV6-5 with TRBJ2-5; 7 nucleotides align to TRBD1. This clonotype originated in a man between 45 and 60 years old with acute or convalescent COVID-19. Sequencing used peripheral blood. As DNA, the CDR3 is TGTGCCAGCAGTTACTCCACAGGGGTCCAAGAGACCCAGTACTTC. Its protein is CASSYSTGVQETQYF.